The rows below give T cell receptor beta chains drawn from one sample of a study of CD8 T cells in ankylosing spondylitis. Each CDR3 protein is one row after TCRdb ran MiXCR on the 5' RACE reads. The data show a few hundred thousand distinct CDR3 sequences, 17% seen once. The material sequenced was blood, either unsorted or a sorted T cell fraction (not recorded which). These receptors all stem from a male donor with ankylosing spondylitis. Both conserved end residues are trimmed from each CDR3.

v_gene: TRBV7-9
j_gene: TRBJ2-2
CDR3aa: ASSLSPHTGELF

v_gene: TRBV20-1
j_gene: TRBJ1-1
CDR3aa: SARDRTGGREAF

v_gene: TRBV7-6
j_gene: TRBJ2-1
CDR3aa: ASSSSGMGYEQF

v_gene: TRBV7-2
j_gene: TRBJ1-3
CDR3aa: ASSGVGAGGNTIY

v_gene: TRBV4-1
j_gene: TRBJ2-7
CDR3aa: ASGISAGAYEQY

v_gene: TRBV21-1
j_gene: TRBJ2-6
CDR3aa: ASRHTKGSGANVLT

v_gene: TRBV28
j_gene: TRBJ2-1
CDR3aa: ASNLSGGLRQF

v_gene: TRBV20-1
j_gene: TRBJ2-1
CDR3aa: SATLPGTSGGREQF

v_gene: TRBV6-1
j_gene: TRBJ1-5
CDR3aa: ASSAGQGSVQPQH

v_gene: TRBV20-1
j_gene: TRBJ2-5
CDR3aa: SLGDFQETQY

v_gene: TRBV30
j_gene: TRBJ2-1
CDR3aa: AWTPVVGLAGKNEQF

v_gene: TRBV2
j_gene: TRBJ1-6
CDR3aa: ASTGTGNNSPLH

v_gene: TRBV7-9
j_gene: TRBJ1-4
CDR3aa: ASSFGGKDEKLF

v_gene: TRBV7-2
j_gene: TRBJ2-1
CDR3aa: ASSPTRGGDNEQF

v_gene: TRBV5-4
j_gene: TRBJ2-1
CDR3aa: ASSTTGMNEQF

v_gene: TRBV6-2/TRBV6-3
j_gene: TRBJ2-5
CDR3aa: ASSYPDPTETQY

v_gene: TRBV9
j_gene: TRBJ2-3
CDR3aa: ASSVARGPAGLTDTQY

v_gene: TRBV18
j_gene: TRBJ2-7
CDR3aa: ASSPGKTYEQY

v_gene: TRBV28
j_gene: TRBJ2-1
CDR3aa: ASSRDPYNEQF

v_gene: TRBV5-1
j_gene: TRBJ1-1
CDR3aa: ASSLVSRGGTEAF

v_gene: TRBV7-9
j_gene: TRBJ2-7
CDR3aa: ASSLSVASGSPREQY

v_gene: TRBV20-1
j_gene: TRBJ1-1
CDR3aa: SAFGTAEAF

v_gene: TRBV12-3/TRBV12-4
j_gene: TRBJ1-1
CDR3aa: ASEPGNTEAF

v_gene: TRBV7-2
j_gene: TRBJ1-2
CDR3aa: ASSLKPYLAANYGYT

v_gene: TRBV7-8
j_gene: TRBJ2-4
CDR3aa: ASSQDYIQY

v_gene: TRBV27
j_gene: TRBJ2-3
CDR3aa: ASSLRGLSPADTQY

v_gene: TRBV3-1
j_gene: TRBJ1-5
CDR3aa: ASSQGDGGGNQPQH

v_gene: TRBV3-1
j_gene: TRBJ1-6
CDR3aa: ASSQHSRDNSPLH

v_gene: TRBV10-3
j_gene: TRBJ2-5
CDR3aa: ATMTPAGQGEETQY

v_gene: TRBV20-1
j_gene: TRBJ2-7
CDR3aa: SALAGGLSYEQY

v_gene: TRBV11-2
j_gene: TRBJ1-5
CDR3aa: ASSSGGTVSQPQH

v_gene: TRBV20-1
j_gene: TRBJ1-1
CDR3aa: SPPKAENTEAF

v_gene: TRBV20-1
j_gene: TRBJ2-1
CDR3aa: SVRQSYNEQF

v_gene: TRBV19
j_gene: TRBJ2-1
CDR3aa: ASGPGENEQF